The rows below give T cell receptor beta chains drawn from one sample of a study of breast tumors, draining lymph nodes, adjacent tissues. TCRdb independently ran MiXCR on the multiplex PCR reads; one entry per CDR3 protein. The profile shows roughly 120,000 distinct CDR3 sequences, just under 20% of them singletons. The specimen was axillary lymph node tissue. These TCRs come from a female donor with breast cancer. Some clones in this sample may be carry-over from other donors' samples. Both conserved end residues are part of each CDR3. The order of the fields is D gene, J gene, V gene, clone size, CDR3 DNA, CDR3 protein. D genes are given only for firm matches. The size entry is marked missing in some rows and otherwise reads once, few, many or a size class.

-,TRBJ1-6,TRBV5-1,-,TGCGCCAGCAGAATTGCGCAGGGTGGCCCCTATAATTCGCCCCTCCACTTT,CASRIAQGGPYNSPLHF
-,TRBJ2-1,TRBV20-1,many,TGCAGTGCTAGAGTCATCGTTAGGAGCGGCTCCTACAATGAGCAGTTCTTC,CSARVIVRSGSYNEQFF
-,TRBJ1-3,TRBV3-1,-,TGTGCCAGCAGCCCCCGGGACTCTGGAAACACCATATATTTT,CASSPRDSGNTIYF
-,TRBJ2-2,TRBV5-4,few,TGTGCCAGCAGCCCAGGGGCAGGGGTCCACACCGGGGAGCTGTTTTTT,CASSPGAGVHTGELFF
-,TRBJ2-7,TRBV27,-,TGTGCCAGCAGTTTCCGTGGTTTGGATGAGCAGTACTTC,CASSFRGLDEQYF
-,TRBJ2-7,TRBV30,many,TGTGCCTGGAGTGTCGGGACTGTCTACGAGCAGTACTTC,CAWSVGTVYEQYF
-,TRBJ2-7,TRBV4-2,-,TGTGCCAGCAGCCAAGATTATCGTTTGCAGGTCCTGTACTTC,CASSQDYRLQVLYF
TRBD1,TRBJ1-5,TRBV20-1,many,TGCAGTGCTATCGACACAGGGGGCAGTCAGCCCCAGCATTTT,CSAIDTGGSQPQHF
-,TRBJ2-1,TRBV5-1,many,TGCGCCAGCAGCGGCCTAATGGGAGTTCGTAATGAGCAGTTCTTC,CASSGLMGVRNEQFF
-,TRBJ1-5,TRBV7-2,many,TGTGCCAGCAGCTACGGACAGCCCAATCAGCCCCAGCATTTT,CASSYGQPNQPQHF
-,TRBJ2-3,TRBV6-2/TRBV6-3,many,TGTGCCAGCAGCGAGAGGAGGACTCCCAGCACAGATACGCAGTATTTT,CASSERRTPSTDTQYF
TRBD2,TRBJ2-3,TRBV7-9,many,TGTGCCAGCAGCTTAAGGTCTGTCGGGAGGAGTGCAGATACGCAGTATTTT,CASSLRSVGRSADTQYF
-,TRBJ2-5,TRBV5-8,-,TGTGCCAGCAGCTTTGGTTTAGGGCGAGAGGCCCAGTACTTC,CASSFGLGREAQYF
TRBD1,TRBJ2-4,TRBV28,few,TGTGCCAGCAGCAGGGACAGCTCCAAAAACATTCAGTACTTC,CASSRDSSKNIQYF
TRBD1,TRBJ2-1,TRBV15,many,TGTGCCACCAGCAGTCGGACAGGGGACAATGAGCAGTTCTTC,CATSSRTGDNEQFF
TRBD1,TRBJ1-2,TRBV7-9,many,TGTGCCAGCACCCCTTGGACAGGGGGAGGGAACTATGGCTACACCTTC,CASTPWTGGGNYGYTF
-,TRBJ2-6,TRBV7-2,many,TGTGCCAGCAGCCCGCGGGTCCTCTCTGGGGCCAACGTCCTGACTTTC,CASSPRVLSGANVLTF
TRBD1,TRBJ2-7,TRBV29-1,many,TGCAGCGTGGGGACAGGGTCCTACGAGCAGTACTTC,CSVGTGSYEQYF
-,TRBJ1-5,TRBV20-1,many,TGCAGTGCTCCTGGGGGCCTCAGCAATCAGCCCCAGCATTTT,CSAPGGLSNQPQHF
-,TRBJ2-3,TRBV6-5,once,TGTGCCGGCAGCCCCTTCGGCATCTCCGGGAGTAATACAGATACGCAGTATTTT,CAGSPFGISGSNTDTQYF
-,TRBJ1-1,TRBV12-3/TRBV12-4,-,TGTGCCAGCAGCCCAACAGGGTCTCGCATGAACACTGAAGCTTTCTTT,CASSPTGSRMNTEAFF
TRBD1,TRBJ2-7,TRBV7-2,many,TGTGCCAGCAGTCAAACTCAGGGGGCGAGGACCTACGAGCAGTACTTC,CASSQTQGARTYEQYF
TRBD1,TRBJ1-4,TRBV6-6,few,TGTGCCAGCAGCCGGGACAGTATTTGGACGGGGGAAAAACTGTTTTTT,CASSRDSIWTGEKLFF
-,TRBJ2-2,TRBV10-3,many,TGTGCCATCAGTGAGTCCGGAGGGAACGGGGAGCTGTTTTTT,CAISESGGNGELFF
TRBD1,TRBJ2-4,TRBV10-3,many,TGTGCCATCAGCGAGACAGGGTCGGCCAAAAACATTCAGTACTTC,CAISETGSAKNIQYF
TRBD2,TRBJ2-7,TRBV6-6,many,TGTGCCAGCAGTCAAGCGGGAGGTCTCTCCTACGAGCAGTACTTC,CASSQAGGLSYEQYF
TRBD1,TRBJ2-7,TRBV12-3/TRBV12-4,many,TGTGCCAGCACCGCCGGGACAGGGGCTCACGAGCAGTACTTC,CASTAGTGAHEQYF
-,TRBJ1-2,TRBV28,-,TGTGCCAGCAGGGGGATGGGCTACACCTTC,CASRGMGYTF
-,TRBJ2-1,TRBV5-1,many,TGCGCCAGCAGCTTAGTCGATCCTATTTACAATGAGCAGTTCTTC,CASSLVDPIYNEQFF
TRBD2,TRBJ2-3,TRBV20-1,many,TGCAGTGCTAGAGATAGCGGGCGACGGGAGGGAGATACGCAGTATTTT,CSARDSGRREGDTQYF
-,TRBJ2-1,TRBV9,many,TGTGCCAGCAGCGGGTCTGGGAGCTCCTACAATGAGCAGTTCTTC,CASSGSGSSYNEQFF
-,TRBJ1-3,TRBV5-1,many,TGCGCCAGCAGCTTGTCAGGGGTAAACTCTGGAAACACCATATATTTT,CASSLSGVNSGNTIYF
TRBD1,TRBJ1-3,TRBV3-1,many,TGTGCCAGCAGCCAAGGGACAGGGACTGGAAACACCATATATTTT,CASSQGTGTGNTIYF
-,TRBJ1-2,TRBV5-1,-,TGCGCCAGCAGCCCCCAGGGAGGGCTCTACACCTTC,CASSPQGGLYTF
-,TRBJ2-1,TRBV3-1,many,TGTGCCAGCAGCCAAGATTATGCGGGCGGCAATGAGCAGTTCTTC,CASSQDYAGGNEQFF
TRBD2,TRBJ2-1,TRBV28,few,TGTGCCAGCAGGTCCTCAGCGGGAAAAAATGAGCAGTTCTTC,CASRSSAGKNEQFF
TRBD2,TRBJ2-2,TRBV5-4,many,TGTGCCAGCAGCTTGGGCGGGAGCGGGAACACCGGGGAGCTGTTTTTT,CASSLGGSGNTGELFF
TRBD2,TRBJ2-3,TRBV10-3,many,TGTGCCATCACCCTCGGGACTAGCGGGGGGACAGATACGCAGTATTTT,CAITLGTSGGTDTQYF
TRBD1,TRBJ2-7,TRBV12-3/TRBV12-4,many,TGTGCCAGCAGCCCGAGGGACAGGACCTACGAGCAGTACTTC,CASSPRDRTYEQYF
TRBD1,TRBJ2-1,TRBV5-6,many,TGTGCCAGCAACAGGGGAGTTCCCTACAATGAGCAGTTCTTC,CASNRGVPYNEQFF
TRBD2,TRBJ2-2,TRBV6-1,few,TGTGCCAGCAGTGACGGACTAGCGGGACGAGCTACGAACACCGGGGAGCTGTTTTTT,CASSDGLAGRATNTGELFF
-,TRBJ1-1,TRBV25-1,-,TGTGCCAGCAGCACAGGGAGGAATACTGAAGCTTTCTTT,CASSTGRNTEAFF
-,TRBJ2-6,TRBV4-1,many,TGCGCCAGCAGCCAAGAAACAGGGGGGGCCAACGTCCTGACTTTC,CASSQETGGANVLTF
-,TRBJ2-2,TRBV19,few,TGTGCCAGTAGCATCCCCCTAGTCGCGAACACCGGGGAGCTGTTTTTT,CASSIPLVANTGELFF
TRBD1,TRBJ2-5,TRBV12-3/TRBV12-4,many,TGTGCCAGCAACTCCAGGGGGCGCAGGGAGACCCAGTACTTC,CASNSRGRRETQYF
-,TRBJ1-3,TRBV5-8,many,TGTGCCAGCAGCCCGGGGTGGGGCCAAGCTGGAAACACCATATATTTT,CASSPGWGQAGNTIYF
TRBD2,TRBJ2-4,TRBV29-1,-,TGCAGCGTTGAATATAGCGGGAAGGTCAAAAACATTCAGTACTTC,CSVEYSGKVKNIQYF